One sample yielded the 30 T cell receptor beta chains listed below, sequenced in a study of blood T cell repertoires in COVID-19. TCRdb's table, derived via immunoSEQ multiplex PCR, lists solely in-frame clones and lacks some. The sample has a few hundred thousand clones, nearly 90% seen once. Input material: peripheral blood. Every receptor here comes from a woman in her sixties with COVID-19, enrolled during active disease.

CDR3 in DNA: TGTGCCAGCAGCTTAGGTAGGAGGGCCCTCCACTTT. Its protein is CASSLGRRALHF. The chain recombines TRBV13 with TRBJ1-6; D gene unclear. Per germline, CDR1 PRHDT and CDR2 FYEKMQ (reference sequence). Trimming cost V 0 bases and J 14 bases, with 8 bases left between them. The CDR3 spans 12 residues.

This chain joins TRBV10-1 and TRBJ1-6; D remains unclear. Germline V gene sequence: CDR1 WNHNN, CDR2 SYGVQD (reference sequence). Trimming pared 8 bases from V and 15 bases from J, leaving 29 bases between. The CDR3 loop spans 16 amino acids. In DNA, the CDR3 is TGCGCCAGCCCTCCCCGGCCAGAAATAGGTGGGAGTCACCTCCACTTT. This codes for CASPPRPEIGGSHLHF.

CDR3 nucleotide sequence: TGTGCCAGCAGCTCCAGCGACAGGTGGAACTACGAGCAGTACTTC. Its protein is CASSSSDRWNYEQYF. This chain links TRBV13 with TRBJ2-7; possibly TRBD1 for D (6 bases). Germline CDR1 and CDR2: PRHDT and FYEKMQ (reference sequence). V was clipped by 4 bases and J by 3 bases, with 16 bases between them. There are 15 residues in the CDR3.

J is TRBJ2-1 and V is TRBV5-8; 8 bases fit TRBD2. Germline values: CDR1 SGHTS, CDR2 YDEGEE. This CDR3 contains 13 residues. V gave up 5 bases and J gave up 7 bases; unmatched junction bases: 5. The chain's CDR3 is CASRIRGGNEQFF. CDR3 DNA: TGTGCCAGCAGGATACGGGGGGGTAATGAGCAGTTCTTC.

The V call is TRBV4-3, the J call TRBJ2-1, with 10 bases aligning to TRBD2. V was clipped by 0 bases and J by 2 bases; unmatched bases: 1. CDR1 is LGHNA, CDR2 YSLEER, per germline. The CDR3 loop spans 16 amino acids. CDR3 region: CASSQDTSGAYNEQFF. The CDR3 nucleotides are TGCGCCAGCAGCCAAGATACTAGCGGGGCCTACAATGAGCAGTTCTTC.

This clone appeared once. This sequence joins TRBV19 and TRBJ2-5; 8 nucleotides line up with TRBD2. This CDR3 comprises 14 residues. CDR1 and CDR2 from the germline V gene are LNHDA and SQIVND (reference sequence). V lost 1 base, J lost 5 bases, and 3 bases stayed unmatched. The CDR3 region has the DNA TGTGCCAGTAGTATAGGACTAGCGCTCGAGACCCAGTACTTC. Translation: CASSIGLALETQYF.

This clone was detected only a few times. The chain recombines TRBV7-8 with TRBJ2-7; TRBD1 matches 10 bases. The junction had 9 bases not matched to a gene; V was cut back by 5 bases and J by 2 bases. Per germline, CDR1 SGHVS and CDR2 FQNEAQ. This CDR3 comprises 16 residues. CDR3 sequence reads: CASSKDTGTGAYEQYF. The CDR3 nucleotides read TGTGCCAGCAGCAAAGATACCGGGACAGGGGCCTACGAGCAGTACTTC.

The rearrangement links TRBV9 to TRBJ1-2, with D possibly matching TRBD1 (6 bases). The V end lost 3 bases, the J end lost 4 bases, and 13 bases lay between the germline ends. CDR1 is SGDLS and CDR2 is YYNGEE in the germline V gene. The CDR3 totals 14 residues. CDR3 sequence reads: CASSAQTGRYGYTF. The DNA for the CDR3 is TGTGCCAGCAGCGCCCAGACAGGTCGCTATGGCTACACCTTC.

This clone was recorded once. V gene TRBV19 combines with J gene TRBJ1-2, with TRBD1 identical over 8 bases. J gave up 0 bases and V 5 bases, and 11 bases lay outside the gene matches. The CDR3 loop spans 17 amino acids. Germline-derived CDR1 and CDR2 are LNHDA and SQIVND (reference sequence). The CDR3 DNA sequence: TGTGCCAGTAGTCGCCGCCTTGACAGGGGCTCTAACTATGGCTACACCTTC. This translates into CASSRRLDRGSNYGYTF.

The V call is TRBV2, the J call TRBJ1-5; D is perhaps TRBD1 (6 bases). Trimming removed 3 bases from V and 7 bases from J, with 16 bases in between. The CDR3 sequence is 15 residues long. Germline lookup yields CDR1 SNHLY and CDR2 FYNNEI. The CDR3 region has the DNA TGTGCCAGCAGTGACCGGTCGGGCAGGGGACAGCCCCAGCATTTT. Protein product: CASSDRSGRGQPQHF.

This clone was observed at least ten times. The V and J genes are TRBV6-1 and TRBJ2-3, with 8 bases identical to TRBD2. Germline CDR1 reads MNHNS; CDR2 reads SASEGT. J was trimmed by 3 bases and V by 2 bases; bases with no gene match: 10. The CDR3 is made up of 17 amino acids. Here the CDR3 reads CASSEWEAGEGTDTQYF. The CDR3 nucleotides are TGTGCCAGCAGTGAATGGGAAGCGGGGGAGGGGACAGATACGCAGTATTTT.

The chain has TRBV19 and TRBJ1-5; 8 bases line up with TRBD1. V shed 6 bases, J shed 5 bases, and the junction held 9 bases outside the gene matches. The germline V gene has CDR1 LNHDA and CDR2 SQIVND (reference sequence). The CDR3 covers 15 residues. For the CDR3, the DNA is TGTGCCAGTAGGGCAGACAGGGGCCGGCATCAGCCCCAGCATTTT. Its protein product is CASRADRGRHQPQHF.

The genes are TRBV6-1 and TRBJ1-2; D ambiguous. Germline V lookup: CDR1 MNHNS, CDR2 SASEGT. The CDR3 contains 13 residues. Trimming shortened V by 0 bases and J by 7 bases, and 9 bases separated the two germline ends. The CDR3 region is CASSEALGGGYTF. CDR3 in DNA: TGTGCCAGCAGTGAAGCCCTTGGAGGTGGCTACACCTTC.

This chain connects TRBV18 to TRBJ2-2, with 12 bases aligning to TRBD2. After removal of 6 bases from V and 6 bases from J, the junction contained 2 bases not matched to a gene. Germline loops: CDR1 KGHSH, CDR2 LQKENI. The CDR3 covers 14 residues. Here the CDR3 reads CASSRLAGAGELFF. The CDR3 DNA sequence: TGTGCCAGCTCGCGACTAGCGGGGGCCGGGGAGCTGTTTTTT.

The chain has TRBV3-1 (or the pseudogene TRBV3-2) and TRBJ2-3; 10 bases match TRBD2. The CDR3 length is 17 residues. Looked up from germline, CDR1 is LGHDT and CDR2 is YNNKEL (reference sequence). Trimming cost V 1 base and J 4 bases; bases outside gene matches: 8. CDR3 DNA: TGTGCCAGCAGCCAAGGCCAGCGGGGGGGCAGCGCAGATACGCAGTATTTT. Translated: CASSQGQRGGSADTQYF.

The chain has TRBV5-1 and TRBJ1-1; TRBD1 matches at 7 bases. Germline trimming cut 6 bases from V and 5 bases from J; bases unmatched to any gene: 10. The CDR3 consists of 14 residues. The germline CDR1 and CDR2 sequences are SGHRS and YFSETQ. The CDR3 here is CASMGGGGSTEAFF. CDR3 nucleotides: TGCGCCAGCATGGGTGGAGGGGGCTCAACTGAAGCTTTCTTT.

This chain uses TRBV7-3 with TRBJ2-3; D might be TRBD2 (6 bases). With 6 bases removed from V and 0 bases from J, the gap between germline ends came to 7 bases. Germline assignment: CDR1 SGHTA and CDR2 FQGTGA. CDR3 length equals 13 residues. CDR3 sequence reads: CASSSGSTDTQYF. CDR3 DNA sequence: TGTGCCAGCAGTAGCGGAAGCACAGATACGCAGTATTTT.

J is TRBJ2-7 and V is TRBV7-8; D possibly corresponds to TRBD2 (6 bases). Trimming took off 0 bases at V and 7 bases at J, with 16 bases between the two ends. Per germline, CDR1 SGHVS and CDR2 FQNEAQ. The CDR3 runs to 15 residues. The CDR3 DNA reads TGTGCCAGCAGCTTAGCGGAAGGAGGGGCGGGGGAGCAGTACTTC. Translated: CASSLAEGGAGEQYF.

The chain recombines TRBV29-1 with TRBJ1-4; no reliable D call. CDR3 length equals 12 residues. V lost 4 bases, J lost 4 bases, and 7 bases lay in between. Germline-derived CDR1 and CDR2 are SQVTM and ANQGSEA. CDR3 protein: CSVVYSNEKLFF. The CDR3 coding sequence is TGCAGCGTTGTGTACAGTAATGAAAAACTGTTTTTT. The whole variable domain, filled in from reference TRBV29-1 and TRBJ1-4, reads SAVISQKPSRDICQRGTSLTIQCQVDSQVTMMFWYRQQPGQSLTLIATANQGSEATYESGFVIDKFPISRPNLTFSTLTVSNMSPEDSSIYLCSVVYSNEKLFFGSGTQLSVL.

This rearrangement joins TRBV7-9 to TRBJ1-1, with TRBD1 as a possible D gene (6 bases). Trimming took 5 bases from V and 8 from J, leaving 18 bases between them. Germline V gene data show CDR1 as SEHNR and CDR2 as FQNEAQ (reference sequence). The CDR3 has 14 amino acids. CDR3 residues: CASSLTTGIEEAFF. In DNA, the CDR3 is TGTGCCAGCAGCCTGACCACAGGGATTGAGGAAGCTTTCTTT. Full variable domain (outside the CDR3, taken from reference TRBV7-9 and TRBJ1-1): DTGVSQNPRHKITKRGQNVTFRCDPISEHNRLYWYRQTLGQGPEFLTYFQNEAQLEKSRLLSDRFSAERPKGSFSTLEIQRTEQGDSAMYLCASSLTTGIEEAFFGQGTRLTVV.

DNA of the CDR3: TGTGCCGTAAGCAGGGGGGCCGGCACAGATACGCAGTATTTT. Amino acids: CAVSRGAGTDTQYF. This sequence joins TRBV30 and TRBJ2-3; weak D call: TRBD1 (7 bases). V lost 8 bases and J 1 base, leaving 16 bases between the germline ends. CDR3 length: 14 amino acids. Germline V gene lookup returns CDR1 GTSNPN and CDR2 SVGIG (reference sequence).

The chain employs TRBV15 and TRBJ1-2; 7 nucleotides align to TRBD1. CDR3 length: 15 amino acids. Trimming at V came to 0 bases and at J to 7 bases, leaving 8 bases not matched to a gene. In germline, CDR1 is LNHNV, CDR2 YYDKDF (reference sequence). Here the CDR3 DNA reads TGTGCCACCAGCAGAGATTTGGCAGGGACAGTTGGCTACACCTTC. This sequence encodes CATSRDLAGTVGYTF.

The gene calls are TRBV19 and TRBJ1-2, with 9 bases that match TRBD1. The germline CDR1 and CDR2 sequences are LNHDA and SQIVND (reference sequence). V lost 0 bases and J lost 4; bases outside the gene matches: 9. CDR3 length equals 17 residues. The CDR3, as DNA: TGTGCCAGTAGTATAGATCGGGACAGGGTCTTCAGCTATGGCTACACCTTC. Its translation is CASSIDRDRVFSYGYTF. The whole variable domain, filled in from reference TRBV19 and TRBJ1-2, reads DGGITQSPKYLFRKEGQNVTLSCEQNLNHDAMYWYRQDPGQGLRLIYYSQIVNDFQKGDIAEGYSVSREKKESFPLTVTSAQKNPTAFYLCASSIDRDRVFSYGYTFGSGTRLTVV.

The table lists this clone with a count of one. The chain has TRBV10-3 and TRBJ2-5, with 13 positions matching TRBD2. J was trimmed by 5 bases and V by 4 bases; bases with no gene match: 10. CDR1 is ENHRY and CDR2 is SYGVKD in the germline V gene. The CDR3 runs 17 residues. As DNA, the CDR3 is TGTGCCATCAGTGGGCCGGGACTAGCGGGGCGGTTGGAGACCCAGTACTTC. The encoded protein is CAISGPGLAGRLETQYF.

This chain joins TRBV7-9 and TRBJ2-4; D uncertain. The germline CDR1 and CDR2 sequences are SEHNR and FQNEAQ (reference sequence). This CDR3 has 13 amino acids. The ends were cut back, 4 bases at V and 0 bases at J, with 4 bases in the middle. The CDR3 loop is CASSSLAKNIQYF. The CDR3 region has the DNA TGTGCCAGCAGCTCTCTAGCCAAAAACATTCAGTACTTC.

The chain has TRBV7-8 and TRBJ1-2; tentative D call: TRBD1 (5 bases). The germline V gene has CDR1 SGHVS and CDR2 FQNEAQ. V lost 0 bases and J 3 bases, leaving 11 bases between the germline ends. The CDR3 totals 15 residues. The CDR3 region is CASSLAAGWDYGYTF. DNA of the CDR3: TGTGCCAGCAGCTTAGCGGCAGGGTGGGACTATGGCTACACCTTC.

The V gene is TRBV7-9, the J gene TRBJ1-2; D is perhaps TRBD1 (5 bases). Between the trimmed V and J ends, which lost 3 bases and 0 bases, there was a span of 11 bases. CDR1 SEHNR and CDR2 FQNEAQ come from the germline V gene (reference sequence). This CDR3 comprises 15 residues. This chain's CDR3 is CASSLQGLPNYGYTF. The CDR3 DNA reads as TGTGCCAGCAGCTTGCAGGGTCTCCCTAACTATGGCTACACCTTC.

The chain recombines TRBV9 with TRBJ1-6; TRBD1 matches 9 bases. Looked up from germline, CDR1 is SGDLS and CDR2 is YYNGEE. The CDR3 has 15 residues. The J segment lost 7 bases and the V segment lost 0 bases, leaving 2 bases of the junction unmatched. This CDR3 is CASSVVGTGNSPLHF. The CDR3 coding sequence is TGTGCCAGCAGCGTAGTGGGGACAGGGAATTCACCCCTCCACTTT.

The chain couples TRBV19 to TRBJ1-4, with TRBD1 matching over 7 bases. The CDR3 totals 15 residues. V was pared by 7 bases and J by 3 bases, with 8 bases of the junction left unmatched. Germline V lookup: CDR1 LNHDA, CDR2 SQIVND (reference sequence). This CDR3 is CASKDSGTANEKLFF. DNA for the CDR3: TGTGCCAGTAAAGATTCCGGGACAGCTAATGAAAAACTGTTTTTT.

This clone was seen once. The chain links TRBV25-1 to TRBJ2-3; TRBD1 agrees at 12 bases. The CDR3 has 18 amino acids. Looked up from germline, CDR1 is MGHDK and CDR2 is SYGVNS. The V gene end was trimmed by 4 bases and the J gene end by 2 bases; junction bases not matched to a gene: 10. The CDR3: CASSGWRDRGPNTDTQYF. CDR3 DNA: TGTGCCAGCAGTGGATGGAGGGACAGGGGGCCAAACACAGATACGCAGTATTTT.